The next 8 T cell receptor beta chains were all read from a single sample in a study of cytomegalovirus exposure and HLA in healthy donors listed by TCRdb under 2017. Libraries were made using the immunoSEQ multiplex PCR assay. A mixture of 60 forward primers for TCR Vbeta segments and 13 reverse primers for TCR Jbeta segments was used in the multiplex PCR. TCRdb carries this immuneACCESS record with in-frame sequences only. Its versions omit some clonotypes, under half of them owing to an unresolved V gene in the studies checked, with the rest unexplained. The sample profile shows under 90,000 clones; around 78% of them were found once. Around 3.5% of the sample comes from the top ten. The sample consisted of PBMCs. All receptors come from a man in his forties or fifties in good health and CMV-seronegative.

The CDR3 DNA reads TGCGCCAGCTCTTCCGGAGGAGGGGGCGACTATGGCTACACCTTC. Its protein is CASSSGGGGDYGYTF. The chain employs TRBV10-2 and TRBJ1-2, with 7 positions matching TRBD1. Trimming at V came to 8 bases and at J to 3 bases, leaving 12 bases not matched to a gene. Germline V gene lookup returns CDR1 WSHSY and CDR2 SAAADI. The length of the CDR3 is 15 residues.

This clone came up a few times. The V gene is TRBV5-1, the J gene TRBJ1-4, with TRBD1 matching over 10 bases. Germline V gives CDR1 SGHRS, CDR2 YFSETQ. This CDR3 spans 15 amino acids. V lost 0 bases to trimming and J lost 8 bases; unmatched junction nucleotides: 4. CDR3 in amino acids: CASSLALGQGEKLFF. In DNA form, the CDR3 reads TGCGCCAGCAGCTTGGCCTTGGGACAGGGGGAAAAACTGTTTTTT. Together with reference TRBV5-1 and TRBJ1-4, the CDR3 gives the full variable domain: KAGVTQTPRYLIKTRGQQVTLSCSPISGHRSVSWYQQTPGQGLQFLFEYFSETQRNKGNFPGRFSGRQFSNSRSEMNVSTLELGDSALYLCASSLALGQGEKLFFGSGTQLSVL.

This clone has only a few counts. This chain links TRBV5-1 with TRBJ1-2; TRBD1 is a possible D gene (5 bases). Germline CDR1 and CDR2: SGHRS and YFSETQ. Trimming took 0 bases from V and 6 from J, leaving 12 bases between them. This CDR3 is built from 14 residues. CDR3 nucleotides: TGCGCCAGCAGCTTGGTGGCCAGGGTAGATGGCTACACCTTC. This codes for CASSLVARVDGYTF.

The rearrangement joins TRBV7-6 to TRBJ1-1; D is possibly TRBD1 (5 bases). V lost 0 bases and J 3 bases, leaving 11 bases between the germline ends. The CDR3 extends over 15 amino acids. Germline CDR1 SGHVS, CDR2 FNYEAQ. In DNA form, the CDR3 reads TGTGCCAGCAGCTTAGCGTCAGGGCTGGACACTGAAGCTTTCTTT. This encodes CASSLASGLDTEAFF.

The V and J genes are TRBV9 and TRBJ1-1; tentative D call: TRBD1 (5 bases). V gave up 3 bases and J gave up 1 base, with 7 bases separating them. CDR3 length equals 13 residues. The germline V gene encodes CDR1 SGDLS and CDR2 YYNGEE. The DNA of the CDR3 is TGTGCCAGCAGCGGGCAGGGGAACACTGAAGCTTTCTTT. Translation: CASSGQGNTEAFF.

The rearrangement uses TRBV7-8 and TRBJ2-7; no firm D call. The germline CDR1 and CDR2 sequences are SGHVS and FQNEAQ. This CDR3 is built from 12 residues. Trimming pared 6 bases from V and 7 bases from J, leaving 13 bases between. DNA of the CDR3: TGTGCCAGCAGTCCCACCAACAGTGAGCAGTACTTC. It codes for CASSPTNSEQYF.

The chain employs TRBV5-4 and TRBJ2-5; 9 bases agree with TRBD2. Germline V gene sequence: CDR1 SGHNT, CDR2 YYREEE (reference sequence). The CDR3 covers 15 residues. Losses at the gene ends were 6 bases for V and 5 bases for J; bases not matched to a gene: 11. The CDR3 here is CASNLGGGAGETQYF. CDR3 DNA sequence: TGTGCCAGCAACCTGGGCGGGGGGGCTGGTGAGACCCAGTACTTC.

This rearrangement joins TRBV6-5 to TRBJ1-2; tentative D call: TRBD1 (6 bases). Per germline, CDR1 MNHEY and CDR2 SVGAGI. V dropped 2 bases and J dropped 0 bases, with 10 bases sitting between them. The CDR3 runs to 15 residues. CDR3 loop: CASSYDTGSNYGYTF. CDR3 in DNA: TGTGCCAGCAGTTACGACACAGGGTCTAACTATGGCTACACCTTC.